Shown below are 15 T cell receptor beta chains from a single sample sequenced in a study of shared clonotypes between healthy human individuals. Assay used: immunoSEQ multiplex PCR; TCRdb lists only in-frame clones, some missing. The table records 2 million to 2.5 million clones, 92% of them present only once. Material: naive CD4+ T cells from PBMCs. Subset of the sample: CD45RA+ positively selected. These receptors came from a man aged 18 to 30 in good health. Some clones in this sample may be carry-over from other donors' samples.

Only a few counts were recorded for this clone. The chain uses TRBV2 and TRBJ1-4; maybe TRBD1 (5 bases). CDR3 size: 15 residues. CDR1 is SNHLY, CDR2 FYNNEI, per germline. V lost 7 bases to trimming and J lost 6 bases, with 18 bases between them. The chain's CDR3 is CASTRFRVGDEKLFF. The CDR3, as DNA: TGTGCCAGCACGAGGTTCCGGGTGGGGGATGAAAAACTGTTTTTT.

The gene calls are TRBV6-1 and TRBJ2-5; 8 nucleotides match TRBD1. V gave up 6 bases and J gave up 5 bases; unmatched junction bases: 8. The CDR3 is 14 residues long. The germline V gene has CDR1 MNHNS and CDR2 SASEGT. CDR3 nucleotide sequence: TGTGCCAGCAGGTTACAGGGGGTTTGGGAGACCCAGTACTTC. Translating gives CASRLQGVWETQYF.

The rearrangement links TRBV6-4 to TRBJ1-2; 7 bases are shared with TRBD1. CDR1 MRHNA and CDR2 SNTAGT come from the germline V gene. The CDR3 totals 16 residues. With V trimmed by 2 bases and J by 5 bases, 11 bases remained unmatched. The DNA for the CDR3 is TGTGCCAGCAGTGACCGACCGGGACAGTTACATTATGGCTACACCTTC. Translating gives CASSDRPGQLHYGYTF.

This rearrangement joins TRBV6-4 to TRBJ2-1, with TRBD2 as a possible D gene (6 bases). The CDR3 length is 15 residues. Germline V gene lookup returns CDR1 MRHNA and CDR2 SNTAGT. The V and J ends lost 2 bases and 9 bases respectively, with 17 bases between them. CDR3 DNA: TGTGCCAGCAGTGACCGGGACTCCGCGGCGGGTGAGCAGTTCTTC. It codes for CASSDRDSAAGEQFF.

Remarks on this clone: This CDR3 is also generated by other DNA sequences in the sample. The chain carries TRBV7-2 and TRBJ2-7; 14 bases line up with TRBD2. The germline V gene has CDR1 SGHTA and CDR2 FQGNSA. V lost 3 bases, J lost 3 bases, and 1 base stayed unmatched. This CDR3 is 15 amino acids long. The chain's CDR3 is CASSLGLAGVYEQYF. CDR3 nucleotides: TGTGCCAGCAGCTTGGGACTAGCGGGAGTCTACGAGCAGTACTTC.

The chain couples TRBV28 to TRBJ2-7, with TRBD2 matching 9 bases. This CDR3 has 16 amino acids. Trimming removed 2 bases from V and 3 bases from J; junction bases left unmatched: 8. Germline V gives CDR1 MDHEN, CDR2 SYDVKM. CDR3 bases: TGTGCCAGCAGTTTACTCGAGACTAGCGGCCGCTACGAGCAGTACTTC. Its protein is CASSLLETSGRYEQYF. Together with reference TRBV28 and TRBJ2-7, the CDR3 gives the full variable domain: DVKVTQSSRYLVKRTGEKVFLECVQDMDHENMFWYRQDPGLGLRLIYFSYDVKMKEKGDIPEGYSVSREKKERFSLILESASTNQTSMYLCASSLLETSGRYEQYFGPGTRLTVT.

The CDR3 sequence: CASSLVVGGPRGETQYF. As DNA, the CDR3 is TGTGCCAGCAGCTTGGTGGTGGGAGGGCCTCGGGGGGAGACCCAGTACTTC. This chain connects TRBV5-4 to TRBJ2-5, with 7 positions matching TRBD2. J lost 5 bases, V lost 0 bases, and 13 bases had no gene match. The CDR3 is made up of 17 amino acids. CDR1 is SGHNT, CDR2 YYREEE, per germline (reference sequence). The full variable domain, completed using reference TRBV5-4 and TRBJ2-5, is ETGVTQSPTHLIKTRGQQVTLRCSSQSGHNTVSWYQQALGQGPQFIFQYYREEENGRGNFPPRFSGLQFPNYSSELNVNALELDDSALYLCASSLVVGGPRGETQYFGPGTRLLVL.

On this clone itself: Other nucleotide sequences in the sample specify the same CDR3. V is TRBV6-1 and J is TRBJ2-7; D not resolved. This CDR3 spans 14 amino acids. Germline V gene lookup returns CDR1 MNHNS and CDR2 SASEGT. Trimming cost V 3 bases and J 3 bases, with 12 bases left between them. CDR3 in amino acids: CASSEGGGSYEQYF. CDR3 sequence (DNA): TGTGCCAGCAGTGAGGGTGGTGGCAGCTACGAGCAGTACTTC.

The V and J genes are TRBV5-1 and TRBJ1-1, with D unclear. This CDR3 has 14 residues. V was shortened by 2 bases and J by 1 base, with 9 bases between the two germline ends. Germline V gives CDR1 SGHRS, CDR2 YFSETQ. The CDR3 protein is CASSFPSPNTEAFF. DNA for the CDR3: TGCGCCAGCAGCTTTCCTTCCCCGAACACTGAAGCTTTCTTT.

The V gene is TRBV28, the J gene TRBJ2-7; 8 positions match TRBD1. Germline lookup yields CDR1 MDHEN and CDR2 SYDVKM. This CDR3 is built from 14 residues. V gave up 8 bases and J gave up 5 bases; unmatched junction bases: 11. CDR3 sequence: CASFSRGRNHEQYF. DNA for the CDR3: TGTGCCAGCTTTTCCAGGGGGCGCAACCACGAGCAGTACTTC.

The V and J genes are TRBV2 and TRBJ2-1, with D perhaps matching TRBD2 (5 bases). In germline, CDR1 is SNHLY, CDR2 FYNNEI. Trimming took 3 bases from V and 2 from J, leaving 14 bases between them. This CDR3 is 16 amino acids long. This CDR3 reads CASSDTSGPTYNEQFF. The DNA for the CDR3 is TGTGCCAGCAGTGATACGAGCGGACCTACCTACAATGAGCAGTTCTTC. Based on the CDR3 plus reference TRBV2 and TRBJ2-1, the full variable domain is EPEVTQTPSHQVTQMGQEVILRCVPISNHLYFYWYRQILGQKVEFLVSFYNNEISEKSEIFDDQFSVERPDGSNFTLKIRSTKLEDSAMYFCASSDTSGPTYNEQFFGPGTRLTVL.

The DNA of the CDR3 is TGTGCCAGTAGTATAGGGGTCCGTCAAAAGGCCTACGAGCAGTACTTC. This sequence encodes CASSIGVRQKAYEQYF. This chain uses TRBV19 with TRBJ2-7; D not resolved. This CDR3 has 16 amino acids. V lost 1 base and J 2 bases, leaving 15 bases between the germline ends. The germline V gene encodes CDR1 LNHDA and CDR2 SQIVND (reference sequence). Looking up the rest from reference TRBV19 and TRBJ2-7 gives the full variable domain: DGGITQSPKYLFRKEGQNVTLSCEQNLNHDAMYWYRQDPGQGLRLIYYSQIVNDFQKGDIAEGYSVSREKKESFPLTVTSAQKNPTAFYLCASSIGVRQKAYEQYFGPGTRLTVT.

In its sample, this clone was seen once. The chain combines TRBV18 with TRBJ2-3; TRBD2 matches at 8 bases. The CDR3 totals 15 residues. Germline lookup yields CDR1 KGHSH and CDR2 LQKENI. V lost 5 bases and J lost 3; bases outside the gene matches: 7. The DNA for the CDR3 is TGTGCCAGCTCAGGGCCGGGAGGGCCGACAGATACGCAGTATTTT. This sequence encodes CASSGPGGPTDTQYF.

This chain joins TRBV28 and TRBJ2-1; D assignment may be TRBD1 or TRBD2 (5 bases each). Germline values: CDR1 MDHEN, CDR2 SYDVKM. Trimming took 8 bases from V and 6 from J, leaving 11 bases between them. The length of the CDR3 is 12 residues. The CDR3 loop is CASGTWANEQFF. Here the CDR3 DNA reads TGTGCCAGCGGGACGTGGGCCAATGAGCAGTTCTTC.

V and J are TRBV2 and TRBJ2-3; D remains ambiguous. The V end lost 8 bases, the J end lost 0 bases, and 3 bases lay between the germline ends. CDR3 length: 11 amino acids. Germline values: CDR1 SNHLY, CDR2 FYNNEI. CDR3 protein: CASCSTDTQYF. In nucleotides, the CDR3 is TGTGCCAGCTGTAGCACAGATACGCAGTATTTT. The entire variable domain, with the rest obtained from reference TRBV2 and TRBJ2-3, is as follows: EPEVTQTPSHQVTQMGQEVILRCVPISNHLYFYWYRQILGQKVEFLVSFYNNEISEKSEIFDDQFSVERPDGSNFTLKIRSTKLEDSAMYFCASCSTDTQYFGPGTRLTVL.